Listed below are T cell receptor beta chains from one sample, sequenced in a study of response to subunit inactivated influenza vaccine. TCRdb reprocessed the RT-PCR reads with MiXCR, giving one entry per CDR3 protein. The sample consists of over 650,000 distinct CDR3 sequences, approximately 17% of them appearing once. The sequenced sample was PBMCs from blood, obtained 5 days after vaccination. The receptor set was obtained from a man between 45 and 60 years old who received an inactivated influenza vaccine. CDR3s include the opening cysteine and the closing phenylalanine or tryptophan. Fields, in order: J gene, D gene, clone size, V gene, CDR3 DNA, CDR3 protein. D genes are given only for firm matches. Clone size is given for some rows only: seen once, a few or many times, or a class if the clone is expanded.

>TRBJ1-2|.|.|TRBV7-9
TGTGCCAGCAGCTCCTTACCGGACAGCGTCTATGGCTACACCTTC
CASSSLPDSVYGYTF
>TRBJ2-5|TRBD1|few|TRBV10-3
TGTGCCACCCGGGACAGGGGCTTACAAGAGACCCAGTACTTC
CATRDRGLQETQYF
>TRBJ2-7|.|.|TRBV20-1
TGCAGTGCTAGAAGATTTGGAAGCCCCTACGAGCAGTACTTC
CSARRFGSPYEQYF
>TRBJ2-3|TRBD2|.|TRBV6-2/TRBV6-3
TGTGCCAGCAGTTACTCGGGGACTAGTCTGGATACGCAGTATTTT
CASSYSGTSLDTQYF
>TRBJ2-1|TRBD2|few|TRBV20-1
TGCAGTGCTAGAGTTAGCGGGAGGGTCAATGAGCAGTTCTTC
CSARVSGRVNEQFF
>TRBJ2-1|.|few|TRBV2
TGTGCCAGCCAGGGGACGGTCCTGTATGAGCAGTTCTTC
CASQGTVLYEQFF
>TRBJ2-3|.|.|TRBV11-2
TGTGCCAGCAGCTCCCAGACAGGCCAAACAGATACGCAGTATTTT
CASSSQTGQTDTQYF
>TRBJ1-6|.|.|TRBV2
TGTGCCAGCAAGCGGCAGCAAGCGGGGTCACCCCTCCACTTT
CASKRQQAGSPLHF
>TRBJ2-1|TRBD2|.|TRBV24-1
TGTGCCACCAGTGACCTCGGACTAGCCGCTGACAATGAGCAGTTCTTC
CATSDLGLAADNEQFF
>TRBJ1-6|.|.|TRBV14
TGTGCCAGCAGCCGGCCAGGGTGGAATTCACCCCTCCACTTT
CASSRPGWNSPLHF
>TRBJ2-1|TRBD1|few|TRBV6-6
TGTGCCAGCAGGATGGACAGGGGCAATGAGCAGTTCTTC
CASRMDRGNEQFF
>TRBJ2-1|.|.|TRBV20-1
TGCAGTGCTGCCCTTAGTGGGAGGAGCAATGAGCAGTTCTTC
CSAALSGRSNEQFF
>TRBJ1-2|.|.|TRBV5-1
TGCGCCAGCAGCCCCGGTCCATCTACGGGAGGCTACACCTTC
CASSPGPSTGGYTF
>TRBJ2-7|.|few|TRBV20-1
TGCAGTGCTGGCCCCCGGGGCGACGAGCAGTACTTC
CSAGPRGDEQYF
>TRBJ1-6|.|few|TRBV5-6
TGTGCCAGCAGCCCACAGCTCTATAATTCACCCCTCCACTTT
CASSPQLYNSPLHF
>TRBJ1-3|.|.|TRBV29-1
TGCAGCGCCACAAAGGACTCTCGGGGAAACACCATATATTTT
CSATKDSRGNTIYF
>TRBJ2-3|.|.|TRBV30
TGTGCCTGGAGTGTATCATGGACGGATATCACAGATACGCAGTATTTT
CAWSVSWTDITDTQYF
>TRBJ2-7|.|few|TRBV11-2
TGTGCCAGCAGCCACGAGCCCTATAGCGTCGAGCAGTACTTC
CASSHEPYSVEQYF
>TRBJ2-5|TRBD1|.|TRBV12-3/TRBV12-4
TGTGCCAGCAGTTTAAACGCGGGACAGGGGGGAGAGACCCAGTACTTC
CASSLNAGQGGETQYF
>TRBJ2-5|.|few|TRBV20-1
TGCAGTGCTAGAGCGCTCAGAGAGCAAGAGACCCAGTACTTC
CSARALREQETQYF
>TRBJ2-5|.|.|TRBV28
TGTGCCAGCAGCTCATGGACAGAAGAGACCCAGTACTTC
CASSSWTEETQYF
>TRBJ2-3|.|.|TRBV7-3
TGTGCCAGCAGCCCAGGGACAAAGGATACGCAGTATTTT
CASSPGTKDTQYF
>TRBJ2-1|.|.|TRBV21-1
TGTGCCAGCAGCAGCATTCCGGGACTCCTCTACAATGAGCAGTTCTTC
CASSSIPGLLYNEQFF
>TRBJ1-5|TRBD1|.|TRBV7-2
TGTGCCAGCAGCCCGGGACAGAACAATCAGCCCCAGCATTTT
CASSPGQNNQPQHF
>TRBJ2-3|TRBD2|.|TRBV10-3
TGTGCCATCAGTGAGTCGACGGGGGGGGCCACAGATACGCAGTATTTT
CAISESTGGATDTQYF
>TRBJ2-7|.|.|TRBV6-1
TGTGCCAGCAGTGAAAACGGGGCATCACTCTACGAGCAGTACTTC
CASSENGASLYEQYF
>TRBJ1-1|TRBD1|.|TRBV20-1
TGCAGTGCCGCCGGGACAGTGAACACTGAAGCTTTCTTT
CSAAGTVNTEAFF
>TRBJ2-1|TRBD2|few|TRBV29-1
TGCAGCGTTGTTGCGAGGACTAGCGGGGCTTACAATGAGCAGTTCTTC
CSVVARTSGAYNEQFF
>TRBJ2-7|TRBD2|.|TRBV20-1
TGCAGTGCTAGAGATGTACTAGCGCGCTACGAGCAGTACTTC
CSARDVLARYEQYF
>TRBJ1-1|TRBD1|.|TRBV5-1
TGCGCCAGCAGCCCCGGACAGGGACTTGCCACTGAAGCTTTCTTT
CASSPGQGLATEAFF
>TRBJ1-2|.|few|TRBV6-5
TGTGCCAGCAGTTACAGCAGTGCGAACTATGGCTACACCTTC
CASSYSSANYGYTF
>TRBJ1-5|.|few|TRBV12-3/TRBV12-4
TGTGCCAGCAGACGAACGGGACAAGTCAATCAGCCCCAGCATTTT
CASRRTGQVNQPQHF
>TRBJ2-2|.|once|TRBV3-1
TGTGCCAGCAGCCATCTGGGCAGGTGGGACTTGAACACCGGGGAGCTGTTTTTT
CASSHLGRWDLNTGELFF
>TRBJ2-1|TRBD2|few|TRBV7-3
TGTGCCAGCAGCCTATCTAGCGGCGATGAGCAGTTCTTC
CASSLSSGDEQFF
>TRBJ1-2|.|.|TRBV12-3/TRBV12-4
TGTGCCAGCAGTCCGCGGACCCCCGATGGCTATGGCTACACCTTC
CASSPRTPDGYGYTF
>TRBJ2-1|.|few|TRBV6-5
TGTGCCAGCAGTTACTCGGGGGATCTCTCCTACAATGAGCAGTTCTTC
CASSYSGDLSYNEQFF
>TRBJ2-6|.|.|TRBV5-1
TGCGCCAGCAGCGTCACCTCTGGGGCCAACGTCCTGACTTTC
CASSVTSGANVLTF